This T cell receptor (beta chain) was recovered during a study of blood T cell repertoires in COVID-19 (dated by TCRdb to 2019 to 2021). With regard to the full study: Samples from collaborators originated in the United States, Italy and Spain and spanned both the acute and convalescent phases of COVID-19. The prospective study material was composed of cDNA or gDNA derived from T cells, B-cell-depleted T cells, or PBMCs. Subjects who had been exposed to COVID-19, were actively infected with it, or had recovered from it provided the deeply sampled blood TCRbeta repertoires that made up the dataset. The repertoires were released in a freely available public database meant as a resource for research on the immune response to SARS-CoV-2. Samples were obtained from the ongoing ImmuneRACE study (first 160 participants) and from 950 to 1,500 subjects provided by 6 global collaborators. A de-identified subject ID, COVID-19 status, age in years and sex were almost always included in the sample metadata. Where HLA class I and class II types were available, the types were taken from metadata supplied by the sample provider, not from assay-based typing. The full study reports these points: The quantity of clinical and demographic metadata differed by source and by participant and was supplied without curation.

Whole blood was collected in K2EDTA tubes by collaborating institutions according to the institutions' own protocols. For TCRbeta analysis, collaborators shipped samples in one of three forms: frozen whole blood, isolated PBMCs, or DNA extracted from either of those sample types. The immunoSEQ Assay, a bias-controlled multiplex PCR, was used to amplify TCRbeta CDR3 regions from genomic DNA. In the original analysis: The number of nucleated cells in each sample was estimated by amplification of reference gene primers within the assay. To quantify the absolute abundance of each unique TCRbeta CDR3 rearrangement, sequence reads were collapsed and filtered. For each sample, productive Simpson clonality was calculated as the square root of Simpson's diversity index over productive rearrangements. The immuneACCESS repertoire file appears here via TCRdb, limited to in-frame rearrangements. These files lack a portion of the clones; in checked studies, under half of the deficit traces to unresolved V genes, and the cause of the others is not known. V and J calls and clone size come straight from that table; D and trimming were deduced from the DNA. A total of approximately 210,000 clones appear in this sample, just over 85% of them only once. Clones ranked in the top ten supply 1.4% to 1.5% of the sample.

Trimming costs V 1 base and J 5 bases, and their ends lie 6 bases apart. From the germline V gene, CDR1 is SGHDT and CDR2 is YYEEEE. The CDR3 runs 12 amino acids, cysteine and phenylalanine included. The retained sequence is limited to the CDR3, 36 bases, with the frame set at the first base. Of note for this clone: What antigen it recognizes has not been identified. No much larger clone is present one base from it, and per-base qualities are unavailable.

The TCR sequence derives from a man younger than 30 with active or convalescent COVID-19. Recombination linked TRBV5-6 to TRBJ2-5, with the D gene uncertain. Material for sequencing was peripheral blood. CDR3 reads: CASSLTLETQYF. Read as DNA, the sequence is TGTGCCAGCAGCTTGACTCTGGAGACCCAGTACTTC. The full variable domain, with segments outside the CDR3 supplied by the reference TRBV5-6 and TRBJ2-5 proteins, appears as DAGVTQSPTHLIKTRGQQVTLRCSPKSGHDTVSWYQQALGQGPQFIFQYYEEEERQRGNFPDRFSGHQFPNYSSELNVNALLLGDSALYLCASSLTLETQYFGPGTRLLVL.